The 15 T cell receptor beta chains presented below share a single source sample, sequenced in a study of CD8+ T cells in alopecia areata. Peripheral blood, together with lesional scalp punch biopsies, was collected from alopecia areata patients. Sequencing used cDNA as its template, made by extracting RNA and reverse transcribing it. Sequenced by immunoSEQ multiplex PCR; TCRdb stores in-frame clones only, minus some. There are some 20,000 clones in the sample; more than 60% occur only once, and 6.1% lies in the top ten. Sequences were derived from skin, sampled at week 0. The receptors come from a human donor with alopecia areata.

The chain employs TRBV6-1 and TRBJ2-3; D unresolved. Germline V gene lookup returns CDR1 MNHNS and CDR2 SASEGT. V lost 2 bases to trimming and J lost 4 bases, with 7 bases between them. The CDR3 is made up of 13 amino acids. This CDR3 is CASSERAADTQYF. In nucleotides, the CDR3 is TGTGCCAGCAGTGAAAGGGCGGCAGATACGCAGTATTTT.

The chain couples TRBV7-9 to TRBJ2-5, with TRBD2 identical over 8 bases. The junction had 7 bases not matched to a gene; V was cut back by 6 bases and J by 4 bases. In germline, CDR1 is SEHNR, CDR2 FQNEAQ (reference sequence). This CDR3 spans 14 amino acids. The CDR3 sequence: CASRSSGGLETQYF. CDR3 DNA sequence: TGTGCCAGCAGATCCAGCGGGGGCTTAGAGACCCAGTACTTC. Full variable domain (remainder filled in from reference TRBV7-9 and TRBJ2-5): DTGVSQNPRHKITKRGQNVTFRCDPISEHNRLYWYRQTLGQGPEFLTYFQNEAQLEKSRLLSDRFSAERPKGSFSTLEIQRTEQGDSAMYLCASRSSGGLETQYFGPGTRLLVL.

Details on this clone: Compared with germline, one end of the junction differs, possibly owing to a read error. The J gene is TRBJ1-1, the V gene TRBV7-9, with 7 bases aligning to TRBD1. This CDR3 has 13 amino acids. The germline V gene encodes CDR1 SEHNR and CDR2 FQNEAQ (reference sequence). CDR3: CASTLQGRTEAFF. The CDR3 bases are TGTGCCAGCACCTTACAGGGGCGGACTGAAGCTTTCTTT.

The chain couples TRBV11-3 to TRBJ1-6, with a tentative D call TRBD1 (5 bases). The CDR3 is 12 amino acids. The germline V gene encodes CDR1 SGHNT and CDR2 YENEEA. V lost 4 bases and J lost 7, with 5 bases in between. In DNA, the CDR3 is TGTGCCAGCAGCTACAGGAATTCACCCCTCCACTTT. It is translated as CASSYRNSPLHF.

The genes are TRBV5-1 and TRBJ2-2; D tentatively reads TRBD1 or TRBD2 (5 bases each). V was shortened by 0 bases and J by 1 base, with 10 bases between the two germline ends. The CDR3 runs to 16 residues. Germline-derived CDR1 and CDR2 are SGHRS and YFSETQ. The CDR3 reads CASSLGGVRNTGELFF. The CDR3 DNA reads as TGCGCCAGCAGCTTGGGAGGGGTGAGGAACACCGGGGAGCTGTTTTTT.

V is TRBV4-3 and J is TRBJ2-3; 11 bases match TRBD2. This CDR3 is 16 amino acids long. J lost 4 bases, V lost 2 bases, and 5 bases had no gene match. From germline, CDR1 is LGHNA and CDR2 YSLEER. This CDR3 is CASSQYIAGGPDTQYF. The CDR3 DNA is TGCGCCAGCAGCCAATATATAGCGGGGGGGCCAGATACGCAGTATTTT.

As to this clone: The junction departs from the called germline gene at one end, perhaps through a read error. The chain links TRBV5-8 to TRBJ2-3; D may correspond to TRBD1 or TRBD2 (5 bases each). Looked up from germline, CDR1 is SGHTS and CDR2 is YDEGEE. The CDR3 runs to 12 residues. CDR3 loop: CASSHWGDTQYF. The CDR3 nucleotides are TGCGCCAGCAGCCATTGGGGGGATACGCAGTATTTT.

This clone was seen more than once but under ten times. J is TRBJ2-7 and V is TRBV7-8; TRBD2 aligns across 11 bases. In germline, CDR1 is SGHVS, CDR2 FQNEAQ. Trimming cost V 5 bases and J 2 bases; bases outside gene matches: 8. The CDR3 totals 16 residues. The CDR3 protein is CASSIGTSGSAYEQYF. The CDR3, as DNA: TGTGCCAGCAGCATCGGGACTAGCGGTTCAGCCTACGAGCAGTACTTC.

The chain links TRBV7-9 to TRBJ1-1, with TRBD1 matching over 11 bases. From germline, CDR1 is SEHNR and CDR2 FQNEAQ (reference sequence). The CDR3 is made up of 15 amino acids. V trimming: 4 bases; J trimming: 3 bases; junction bases outside the gene matches: 4. The CDR3 is CASSYGQGAYTEAFF. DNA for the CDR3: TGTGCCAGCAGCTACGGACAGGGGGCCTACACTGAAGCTTTCTTT.

J is TRBJ1-2 and V is TRBV7-2, with TRBD1 matching 7 bases. CDR1 and CDR2 from the germline V gene are SGHTA and FQGNSA. The junction had 10 bases not matched to a gene; V was cut back by 2 bases and J by 7 bases. The CDR3 is 15 amino acids. For the CDR3, the DNA is TGTGCCAGCAGCTTACAAGGAGACAGGGAGGGTGGCTACACCTTC. The encoded protein is CASSLQGDREGGYTF.

The chain has TRBV11-3 and TRBJ1-2; a weak D match, TRBD1 (5 bases). CDR1 is SGHNT and CDR2 is YENEEA in the germline V gene. Trimming stripped 5 bases from V and 1 base from J, with 17 bases between. There are 16 residues in the CDR3. CDR3 sequence (DNA): TGTGCCAGCAGCGGGGAAGGGGTCGGGGGTAACTATGGCTACACCTTC. Its translation: CASSGEGVGGNYGYTF.

This rearrangement joins TRBV7-2 to TRBJ2-5; D ambiguous. The J call may not be correct, given that the DNA end is closer to TRBJ2-7. The CDR3 extends over 13 amino acids. The germline V gene encodes CDR1 SGHTA and CDR2 FQGNSA. The CDR3 reads CASSLAVDYEQYF. The CDR3 bases are TGTGCCAGCAGCTTAGCGGTGGACTACGAGCAGTACTTC.

The chain uses TRBV9 and TRBJ2-3; 7 bases map to TRBD2. The CDR3 runs 17 residues. V lost 0 bases to trimming and J lost 2 bases; unmatched junction nucleotides: 9. The germline V gene encodes CDR1 SGDLS and CDR2 YYNGEE. The CDR3 DNA sequence: TGTGCCAGCAGCGTAGGGTTGCGGGGGACGGTCACAGATACGCAGTATTTT. Protein product: CASSVGLRGTVTDTQYF.

This clone turned up a few times. The gene calls are TRBV19 and TRBJ1-2, with 7 bases matching TRBD1. This CDR3 region has 13 residues. Germline CDR1 LNHDA, CDR2 SQIVND (reference sequence). V lost 8 bases, J lost 3 bases, and 6 bases stayed unmatched. The CDR3: CASSNRGYYGYTF. CDR3 nucleotides: TGTGCCAGTTCAAACAGGGGATACTATGGCTACACCTTC.

The gene calls are TRBV5-6 and TRBJ2-1; 9 nucleotides line up with TRBD1. V shed 4 bases and J 9 bases; nucleotides not matched to a gene: 11. Germline V CDR1 and CDR2: SGHDT, YYEEEE. The length of the CDR3 is 15 residues. The CDR3 nucleotides read TGTGCCAGCAGCCACCGGGACAGGGACCAAGGTGAGCAGTTCTTC. Translating gives CASSHRDRDQGEQFF.